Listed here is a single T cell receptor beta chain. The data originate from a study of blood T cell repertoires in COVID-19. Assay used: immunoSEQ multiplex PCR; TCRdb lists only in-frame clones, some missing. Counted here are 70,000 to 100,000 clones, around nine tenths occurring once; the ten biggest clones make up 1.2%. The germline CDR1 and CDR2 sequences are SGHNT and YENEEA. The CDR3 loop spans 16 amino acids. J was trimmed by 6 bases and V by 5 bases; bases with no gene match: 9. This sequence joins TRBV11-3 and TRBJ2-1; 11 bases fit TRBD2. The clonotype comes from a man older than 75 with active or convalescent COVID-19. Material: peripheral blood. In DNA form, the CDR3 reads TGTGCCAGCAGCCCCACGACTAGCGGGACCAGCAATGAGCAGTTCTTC. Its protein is CASSPTTSGTSNEQFF.